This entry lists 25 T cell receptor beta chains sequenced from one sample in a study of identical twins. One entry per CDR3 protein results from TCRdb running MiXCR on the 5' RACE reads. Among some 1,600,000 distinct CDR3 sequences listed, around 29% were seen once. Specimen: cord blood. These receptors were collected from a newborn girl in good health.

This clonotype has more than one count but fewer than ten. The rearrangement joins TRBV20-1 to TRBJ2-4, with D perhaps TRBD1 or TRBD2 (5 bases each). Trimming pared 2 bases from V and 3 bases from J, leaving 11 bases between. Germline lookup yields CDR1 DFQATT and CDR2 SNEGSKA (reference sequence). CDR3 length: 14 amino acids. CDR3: CSARLWGSKNIQYF. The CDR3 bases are TGCAGTGCTAGATTATGGGGGAGCAAAAACATTCAGTACTTC.

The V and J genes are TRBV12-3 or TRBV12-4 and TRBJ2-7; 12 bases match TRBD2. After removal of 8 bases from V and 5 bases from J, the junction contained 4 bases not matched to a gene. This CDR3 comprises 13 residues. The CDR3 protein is CASGLAGGNEQYF. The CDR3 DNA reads TGTGCCAGCGGGCTAGCGGGAGGGAACGAGCAGTACTTC.

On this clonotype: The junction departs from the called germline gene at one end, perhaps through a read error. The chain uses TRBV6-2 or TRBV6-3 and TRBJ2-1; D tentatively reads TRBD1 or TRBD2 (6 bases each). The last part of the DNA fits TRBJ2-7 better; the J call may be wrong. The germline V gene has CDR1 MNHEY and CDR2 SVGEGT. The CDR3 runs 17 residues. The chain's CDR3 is CASRYFRGPSSYNEQYF. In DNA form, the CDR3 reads TGTGCCAGCAGATACTTTCGGGGGCCTAGCTCCTACAATGAGCAGTACTTC.

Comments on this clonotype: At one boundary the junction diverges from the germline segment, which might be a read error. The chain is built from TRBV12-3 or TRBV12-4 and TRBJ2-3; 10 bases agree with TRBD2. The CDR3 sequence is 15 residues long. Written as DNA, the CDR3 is TGTGCCAGCAGTTTGCCTAGCGGGAGAGCAGATATGCAGTATTTT. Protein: CASSLPSGRADMQYF.

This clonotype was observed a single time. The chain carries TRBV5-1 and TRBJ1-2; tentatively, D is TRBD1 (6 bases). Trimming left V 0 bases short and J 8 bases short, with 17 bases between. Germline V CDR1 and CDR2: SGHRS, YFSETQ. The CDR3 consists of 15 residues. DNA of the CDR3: TGCGCCAGCAGCTTGGTGGGGGGGGCATCGGAGGGCTACACCTTC. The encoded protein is CASSLVGGASEGYTF.

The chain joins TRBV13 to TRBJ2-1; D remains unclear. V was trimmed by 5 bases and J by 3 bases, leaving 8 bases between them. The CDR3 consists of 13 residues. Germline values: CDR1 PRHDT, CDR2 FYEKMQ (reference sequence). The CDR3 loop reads CASSPKYYNEQFF. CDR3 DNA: TGTGCCAGCAGCCCAAAGTACTACAATGAGCAGTTCTTC.

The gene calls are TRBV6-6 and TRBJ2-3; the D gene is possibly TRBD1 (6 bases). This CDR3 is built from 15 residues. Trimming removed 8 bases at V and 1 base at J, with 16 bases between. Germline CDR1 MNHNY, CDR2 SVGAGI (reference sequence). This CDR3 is CASRLGAGGTDTQYF. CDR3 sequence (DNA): TGTGCCAGCCGCCTAGGGGCAGGGGGCACAGATACGCAGTATTTT.

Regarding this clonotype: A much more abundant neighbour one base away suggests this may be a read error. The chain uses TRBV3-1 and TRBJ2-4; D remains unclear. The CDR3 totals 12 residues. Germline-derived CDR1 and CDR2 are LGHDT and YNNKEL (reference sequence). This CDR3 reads CSSSQTPTVQYF. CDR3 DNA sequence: TGTTCCAGCAGCCAGACTCCCACGGTTCAGTACTTC.

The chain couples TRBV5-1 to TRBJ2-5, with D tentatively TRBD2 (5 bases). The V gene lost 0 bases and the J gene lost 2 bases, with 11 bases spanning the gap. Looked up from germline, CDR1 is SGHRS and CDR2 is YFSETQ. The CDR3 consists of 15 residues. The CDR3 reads CASSLATGMQETQYF. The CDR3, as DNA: TGCGCCAGCAGCTTGGCGACCGGGATGCAAGAGACCCAGTACTTC.

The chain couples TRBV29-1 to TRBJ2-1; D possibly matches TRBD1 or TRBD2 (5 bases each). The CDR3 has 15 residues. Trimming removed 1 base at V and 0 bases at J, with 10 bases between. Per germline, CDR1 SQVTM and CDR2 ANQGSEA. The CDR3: CSVEGDPSSYNEQFF. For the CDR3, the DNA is TGCAGCGTTGAAGGGGACCCTAGCTCCTACAATGAGCAGTTCTTC.

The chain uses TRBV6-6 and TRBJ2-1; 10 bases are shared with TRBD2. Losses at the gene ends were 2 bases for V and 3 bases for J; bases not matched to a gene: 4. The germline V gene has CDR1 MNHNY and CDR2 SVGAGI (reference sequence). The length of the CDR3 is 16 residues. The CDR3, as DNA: TGTGCCAGCAGTTACCCCACTAGCGGGAACTACAATGAGCAGTTCTTC. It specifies CASSYPTSGNYNEQFF.

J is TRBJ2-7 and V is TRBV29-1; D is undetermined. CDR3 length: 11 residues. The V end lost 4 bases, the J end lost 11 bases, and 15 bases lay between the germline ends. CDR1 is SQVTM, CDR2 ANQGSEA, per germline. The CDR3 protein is CSVGYGWWEYF. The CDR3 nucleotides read TGCAGCGTTGGGTACGGGTGGTGGGAGTACTTC.

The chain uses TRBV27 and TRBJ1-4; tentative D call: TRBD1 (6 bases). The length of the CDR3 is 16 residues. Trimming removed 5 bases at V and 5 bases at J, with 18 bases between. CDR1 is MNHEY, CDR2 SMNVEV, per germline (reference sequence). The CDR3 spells CASSLLPPGANEKLFF. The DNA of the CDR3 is TGTGCCAGCAGTCTCCTTCCTCCGGGGGCAAATGAAAAACTGTTTTTT.

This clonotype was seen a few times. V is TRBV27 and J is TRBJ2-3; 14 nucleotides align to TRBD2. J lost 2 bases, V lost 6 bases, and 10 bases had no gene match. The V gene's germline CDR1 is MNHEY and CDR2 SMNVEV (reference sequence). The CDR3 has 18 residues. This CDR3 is CASRGLAGVRGTTDTQYF. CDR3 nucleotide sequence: TGTGCCAGCAGGGGACTAGCGGGAGTCAGGGGGACCACAGATACGCAGTATTTT.

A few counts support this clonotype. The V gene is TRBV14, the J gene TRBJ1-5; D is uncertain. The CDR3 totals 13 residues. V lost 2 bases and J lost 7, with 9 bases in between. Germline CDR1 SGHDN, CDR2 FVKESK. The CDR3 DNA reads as TGTGCCAGCAGCCAATCAAGGCGCCAGCCCCAGCATTTT. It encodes CASSQSRRQPQHF.

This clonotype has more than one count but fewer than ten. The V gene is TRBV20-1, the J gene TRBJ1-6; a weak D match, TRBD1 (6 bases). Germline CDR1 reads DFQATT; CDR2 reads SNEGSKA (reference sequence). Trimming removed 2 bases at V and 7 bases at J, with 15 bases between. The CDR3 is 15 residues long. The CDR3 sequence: CSARILGGRNSPLHF. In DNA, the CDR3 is TGCAGTGCTAGAATTTTAGGGGGTAGGAATTCACCCCTCCACTTT.

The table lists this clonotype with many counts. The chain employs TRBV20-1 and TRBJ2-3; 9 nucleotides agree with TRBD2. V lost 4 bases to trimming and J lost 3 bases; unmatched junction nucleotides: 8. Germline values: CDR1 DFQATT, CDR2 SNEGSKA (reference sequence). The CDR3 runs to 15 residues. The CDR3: CSATLSSGTTDTQYF. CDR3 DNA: TGCAGTGCTACCCTCTCTAGCGGGACTACAGATACGCAGTATTTT.

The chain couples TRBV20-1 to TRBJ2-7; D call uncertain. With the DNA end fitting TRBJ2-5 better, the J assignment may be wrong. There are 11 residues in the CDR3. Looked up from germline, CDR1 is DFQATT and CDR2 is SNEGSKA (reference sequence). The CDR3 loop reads CSARVARTQYF. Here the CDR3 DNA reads TGCAGTGCTAGAGTGGCGCGGACCCAGTACTTC.

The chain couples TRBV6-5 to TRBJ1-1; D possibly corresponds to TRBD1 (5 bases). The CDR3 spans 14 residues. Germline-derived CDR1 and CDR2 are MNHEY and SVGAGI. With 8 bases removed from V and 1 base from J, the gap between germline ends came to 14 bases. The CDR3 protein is CASGKQVTNTEAFF. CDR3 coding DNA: TGTGCCAGCGGTAAACAGGTAACGAACACTGAAGCTTTCTTT.

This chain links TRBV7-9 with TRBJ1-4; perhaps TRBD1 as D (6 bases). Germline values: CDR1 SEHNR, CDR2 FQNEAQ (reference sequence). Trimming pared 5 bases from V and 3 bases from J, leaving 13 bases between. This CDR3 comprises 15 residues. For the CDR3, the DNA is TGTGCCAGCAGCAAGGGGGGACGGTCTAATGAAAAACTGTTTTTT. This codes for CASSKGGRSNEKLFF.

This CDR3 reads CASSQGLAEPLRNIQYF. The CDR3 DNA is TGCGCCAGCAGCCAGGGACTAGCGGAACCCCTGAGAAACATTCAGTACTTC. The chain uses TRBV5-1 and TRBJ2-4; 11 bases align to TRBD2. Germline-derived CDR1 and CDR2 are SGHRS and YFSETQ. With 4 bases clipped from V and 6 bases from J, the junction kept 12 bases outside the gene matches. The CDR3 spans 17 residues.

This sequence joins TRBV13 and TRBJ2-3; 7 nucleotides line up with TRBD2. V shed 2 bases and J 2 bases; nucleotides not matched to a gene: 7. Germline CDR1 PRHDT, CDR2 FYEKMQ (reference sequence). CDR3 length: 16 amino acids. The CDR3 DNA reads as TGTGCCAGCAGCTTATTCCTAGCGGCCTCCACAGATACGCAGTATTTT. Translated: CASSLFLAASTDTQYF.

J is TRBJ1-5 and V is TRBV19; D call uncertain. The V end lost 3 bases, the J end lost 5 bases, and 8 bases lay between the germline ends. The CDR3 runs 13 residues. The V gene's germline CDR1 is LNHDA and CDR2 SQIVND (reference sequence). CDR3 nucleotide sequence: TGTGCCAGTAGTATTATCCGGGATCAGCCCCAGCATTTT. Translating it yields CASSIIRDQPQHF.

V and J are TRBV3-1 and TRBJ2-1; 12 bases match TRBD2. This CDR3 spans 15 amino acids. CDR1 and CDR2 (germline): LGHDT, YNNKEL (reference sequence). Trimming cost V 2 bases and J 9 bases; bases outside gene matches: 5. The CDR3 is CASSQRLAGVVEQFF. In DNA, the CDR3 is TGTGCCAGCAGCCAACGACTAGCGGGAGTTGTTGAGCAGTTCTTC.

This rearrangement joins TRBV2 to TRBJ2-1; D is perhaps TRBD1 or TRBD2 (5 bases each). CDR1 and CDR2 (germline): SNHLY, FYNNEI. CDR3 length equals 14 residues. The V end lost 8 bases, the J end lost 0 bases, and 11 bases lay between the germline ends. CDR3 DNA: TGTGCCAGCGGGGGTCCGCACTCCTACAATGAGCAGTTCTTC. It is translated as CASGGPHSYNEQFF.